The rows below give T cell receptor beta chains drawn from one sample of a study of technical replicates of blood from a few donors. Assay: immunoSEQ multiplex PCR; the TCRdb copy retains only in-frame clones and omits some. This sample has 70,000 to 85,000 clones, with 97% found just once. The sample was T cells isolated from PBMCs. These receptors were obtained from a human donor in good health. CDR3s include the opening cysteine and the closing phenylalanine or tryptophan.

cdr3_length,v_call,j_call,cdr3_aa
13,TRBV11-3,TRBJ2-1,CASSQNPSGRRFF
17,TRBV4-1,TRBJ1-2,CASSQDGGDRVGDGYTF
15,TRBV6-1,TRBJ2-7,CASSEKGQGWREQYF
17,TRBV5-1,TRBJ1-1,CASSFKGTGAMNTEAFF
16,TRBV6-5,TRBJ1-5,CASSYSGTGGFQPQHF
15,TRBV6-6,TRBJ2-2,CASSYSGENTGELFF
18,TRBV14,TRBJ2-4,CASSSRLAGVGTGNIQYF
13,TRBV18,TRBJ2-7,CASSPPGGYEQYF
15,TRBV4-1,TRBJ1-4,CASSPFDREKEKLFF
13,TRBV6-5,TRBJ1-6,CASSSGTGVPLHF
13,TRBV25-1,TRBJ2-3,CASGQGGADTQYF
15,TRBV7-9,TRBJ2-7,CASSLILGSGAEQYF
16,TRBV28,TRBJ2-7,CASSLYDFTGSYEQYF
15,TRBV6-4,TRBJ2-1,CASSELAGSYNEQFF
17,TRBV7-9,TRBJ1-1,CASSQIRQGVWNTEAFF
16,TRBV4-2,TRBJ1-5,CASSQDGQPGRQPQHF
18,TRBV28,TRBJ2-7,CASSDQGAKLGGRGEQYF
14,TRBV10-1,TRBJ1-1,CASSENTGYTEAFF
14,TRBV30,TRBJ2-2,CAWTNRGGTGELFF
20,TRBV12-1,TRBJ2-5,CASSFGAGTSGRLLQETQYF
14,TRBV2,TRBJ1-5,CASMRGSGQGSQHF
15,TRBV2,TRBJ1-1,CATPAGSNTNTEAFF
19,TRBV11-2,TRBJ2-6,CASSTPRTGGYSGANVLTF
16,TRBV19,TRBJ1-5,CASRQWGTGDGQPQHF
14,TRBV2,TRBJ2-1,CASCSIGGAEEQFF
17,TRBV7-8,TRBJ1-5,CASSSRLGGAGYQPQHF
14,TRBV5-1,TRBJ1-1,CASSLTDLNTEAFF
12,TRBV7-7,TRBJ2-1,CASSSPPGEQFF
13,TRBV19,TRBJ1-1,CASSNQATLEAFF
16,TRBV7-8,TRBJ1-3,CASSSDLLDRGQKRDF
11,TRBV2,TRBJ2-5,CARNTQETQYF
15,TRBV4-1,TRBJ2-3,CASSQRVSRTDTQYF
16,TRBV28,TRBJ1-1,CASSGAGSVMNTEAFF
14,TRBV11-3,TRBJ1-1,CASQHRDRGTEAFF
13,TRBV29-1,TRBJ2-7,CSVTPGRRYEQYF
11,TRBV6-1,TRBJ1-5,CASSDGQSQHF
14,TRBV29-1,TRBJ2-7,CSVSGLAGGYEQYF
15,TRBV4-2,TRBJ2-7,CASRSIDPGNYEQYF